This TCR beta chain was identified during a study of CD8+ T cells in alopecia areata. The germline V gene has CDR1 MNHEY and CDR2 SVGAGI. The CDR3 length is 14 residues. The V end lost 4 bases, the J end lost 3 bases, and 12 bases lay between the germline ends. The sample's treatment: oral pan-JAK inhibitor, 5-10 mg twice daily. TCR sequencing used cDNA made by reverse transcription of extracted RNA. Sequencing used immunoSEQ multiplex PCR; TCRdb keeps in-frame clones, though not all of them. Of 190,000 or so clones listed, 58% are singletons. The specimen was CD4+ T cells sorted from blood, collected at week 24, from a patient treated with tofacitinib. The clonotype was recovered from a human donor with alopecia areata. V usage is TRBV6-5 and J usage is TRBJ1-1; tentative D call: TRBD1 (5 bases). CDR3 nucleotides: TGTGCCAGCAGTTTGACCGGGGGGGACACTGAAGCTTTCTTT. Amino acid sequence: CASSLTGGDTEAFF.